This T cell receptor beta chain is drawn from a study of blood T cell repertoires in COVID-19. At the level of the study: Nucleic acid was either cDNA or gDNA, and it came from T cells, B-cell-depleted T cells, or PBMCs.

As processed by the authors: Reference gene primer amplification gave estimated nucleated cell counts. Using immunoSEQ multiplex PCR, the repertoire was profiled, and TCRdb retains in-frame clones only, with some absent. V and J calls and clone size are as listed in that table; D and trimming were resolved from the DNA. In the table there are more than 200,000 clones, 88% of which are singletons. In germline, CDR1 is KGHSH, CDR2 LQKENI. Deletions cut 8 bases from V and 4 bases from J, with 12 bases between. The CDR3 runs to 13 residues. Material: peripheral blood. This chain connects TRBV18 to TRBJ1-5; no clear D gene. The receptor was isolated from a human donor in a cohort sampled during active COVID-19. The CDR3 region is CASLKEGNQPQHF. CDR3 nucleotides: TGTGCCAGCCTAAAGGAGGGTAATCAGCCCCAGCATTTT.